Included here is one TCR beta chain sequence, with context. Antigen unknown. The germline CDR1 and CDR2 sequences are SGHNT and YYREEE (reference sequence). V trimming: 4 bases; J trimming: 3 bases; junction bases outside the gene matches: 6. CDR3 length equals 15 residues. These data come from a study of cytomegalovirus exposure and HLA in healthy donors. The study's findings and limits: Versus the roughly 700-donor mean, an Asian-associated ancestry cluster reportedly showed fewer N-insertions in a later analysis. On later analysis, the bulk of CMV-associated TCR beta chains appeared to be HLA-restricted. As confirmed in vitro, a few CMV-associated chains were specific for CMV antigens. In an earlier analysis, most TCR beta V segments were productive about 90% or about 30% of the time.

Vbeta (60) and Jbeta (13) primers were used in the PCR. The repertoire was sequenced with immunoSEQ multiplex PCR; TCRdb's copy has only in-frame clones and lacks some. Counted here are approximately 70,000 clones, about 70% occurring once; the ten biggest clones make up 7.5% to 8%. The TCR sequence derives from a man aged 35-49 years in good health and CMV-seropositive. This chain joins TRBV5-4 and TRBJ2-3; TRBD1 matches 9 bases. The sequencing sample was made of PBMCs. The CDR3 region has the DNA TGTGCCAGCAGCGGTGGACAGGGGATGACAGATACGCAGTATTTT. It codes for CASSGGQGMTDTQYF.